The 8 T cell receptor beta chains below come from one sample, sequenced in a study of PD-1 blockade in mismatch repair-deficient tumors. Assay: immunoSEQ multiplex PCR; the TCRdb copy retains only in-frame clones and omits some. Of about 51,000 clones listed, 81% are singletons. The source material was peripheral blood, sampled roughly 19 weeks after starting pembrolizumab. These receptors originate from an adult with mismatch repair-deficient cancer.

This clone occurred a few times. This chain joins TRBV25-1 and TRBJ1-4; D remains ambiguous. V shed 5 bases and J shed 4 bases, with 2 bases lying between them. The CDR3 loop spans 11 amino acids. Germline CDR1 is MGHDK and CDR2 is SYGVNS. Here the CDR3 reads CASSSNEKLFF. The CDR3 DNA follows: TGTGCCAGCAGTAGTAATGAAAAACTGTTTTTT.

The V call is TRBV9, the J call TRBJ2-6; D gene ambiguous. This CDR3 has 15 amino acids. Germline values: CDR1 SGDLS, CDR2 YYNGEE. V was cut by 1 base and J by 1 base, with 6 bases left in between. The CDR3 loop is CASSVLLSGANVLTF. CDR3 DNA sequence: TGTGCCAGCAGCGTATTGTTATCTGGGGCCAACGTCCTGACTTTC.

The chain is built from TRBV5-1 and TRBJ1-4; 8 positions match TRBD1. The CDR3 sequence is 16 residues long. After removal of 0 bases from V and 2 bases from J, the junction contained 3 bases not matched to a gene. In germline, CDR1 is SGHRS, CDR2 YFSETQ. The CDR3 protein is CASSLDGQGTNEKLFF. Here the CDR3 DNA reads TGCGCCAGCAGCTTGGATGGACAGGGTACTAATGAAAAACTGTTTTTT. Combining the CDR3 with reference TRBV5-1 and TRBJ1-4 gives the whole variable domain KAGVTQTPRYLIKTRGQQVTLSCSPISGHRSVSWYQQTPGQGLQFLFEYFSETQRNKGNFPGRFSGRQFSNSRSEMNVSTLELGDSALYLCASSLDGQGTNEKLFFGSGTQLSVL.

CDR3 nucleotide sequence: TGTGCCAGCAGCATAGCGGGGGGTGCCACAGATACGCAGTATTTT. The encoded protein is CASSIAGGATDTQYF. V and J are TRBV9 and TRBJ2-3; TRBD2 aligns across 10 bases. This CDR3 region has 15 residues. Unmatched junction bases numbered 4, after V lost 4 bases and J lost 2 bases. Per germline, CDR1 SGDLS and CDR2 YYNGEE.

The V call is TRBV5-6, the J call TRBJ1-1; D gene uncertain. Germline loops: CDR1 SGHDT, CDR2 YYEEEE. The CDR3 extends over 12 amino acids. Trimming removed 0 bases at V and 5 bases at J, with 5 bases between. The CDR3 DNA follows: TGTGCCAGCAGCTTGGGTAGAACTGAAGCTTTCTTT. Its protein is CASSLGRTEAFF.

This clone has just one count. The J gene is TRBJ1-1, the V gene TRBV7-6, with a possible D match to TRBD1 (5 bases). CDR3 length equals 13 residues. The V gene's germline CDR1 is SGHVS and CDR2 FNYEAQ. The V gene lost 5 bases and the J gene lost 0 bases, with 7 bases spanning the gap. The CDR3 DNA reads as TGTGCCAGCAGCCCAGGGCTGAACACTGAAGCTTTCTTT. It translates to CASSPGLNTEAFF.

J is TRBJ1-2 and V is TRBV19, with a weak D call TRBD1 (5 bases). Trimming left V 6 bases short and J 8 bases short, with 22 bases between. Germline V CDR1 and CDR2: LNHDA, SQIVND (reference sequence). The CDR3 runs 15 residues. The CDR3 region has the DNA TGTGCCAGTAGCCGGGACGTCCAGCTCTCCGAGGGCTACACCTTC. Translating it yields CASSRDVQLSEGYTF.

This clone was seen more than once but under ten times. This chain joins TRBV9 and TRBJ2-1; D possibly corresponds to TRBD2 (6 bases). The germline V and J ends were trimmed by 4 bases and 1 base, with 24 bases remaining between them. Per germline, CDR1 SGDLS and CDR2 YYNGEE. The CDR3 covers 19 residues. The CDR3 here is CASSPGGGIALSSYNEQFF. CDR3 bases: TGTGCCAGCAGCCCCGGAGGCGGGATCGCCCTGAGTTCCTACAATGAGCAGTTCTTC.